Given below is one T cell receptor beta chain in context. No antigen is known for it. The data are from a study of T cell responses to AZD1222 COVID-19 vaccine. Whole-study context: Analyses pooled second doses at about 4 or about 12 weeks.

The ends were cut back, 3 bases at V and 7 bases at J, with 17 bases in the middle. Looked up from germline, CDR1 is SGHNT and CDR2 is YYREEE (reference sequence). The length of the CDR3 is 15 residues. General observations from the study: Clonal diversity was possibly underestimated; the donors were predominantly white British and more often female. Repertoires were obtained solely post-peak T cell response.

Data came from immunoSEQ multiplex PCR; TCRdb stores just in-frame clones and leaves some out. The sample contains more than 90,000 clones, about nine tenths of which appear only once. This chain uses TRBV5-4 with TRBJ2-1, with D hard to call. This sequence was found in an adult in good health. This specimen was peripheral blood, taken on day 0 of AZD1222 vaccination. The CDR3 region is CASSSDGTIVNEQFF. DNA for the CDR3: TGTGCCAGCAGCTCGGACGGAACGATTGTTAATGAGCAGTTCTTC.